The present T cell receptor beta chain was sequenced within a study of post-analysis software for immune sequencing data. Study context: The courses of disease that were included comprised relapsing-remitting, secondary progressive and progressive-relapsing multiple sclerosis. Findings and caveats of the study: Controls had significantly higher normalized Chao1 diversity than multiple sclerosis patients. Patients had higher frequencies than controls of roughly 5 TRBV segments, including TRBV5-6, TRBV5-1 and TRBV20-1. F measure showed strong co-clustering of same-batch samples.

For this clonotype: Its antigen remains unknown.

This CDR3 has 14 residues. The V segment lost 4 bases and the J segment 1 base; nucleotides outside the gene matches: 3. CDR1 and CDR2 (germline): SQVTM, ANQGSEA. Unique molecular identifiers were carried by the TCR beta cDNA libraries. A population of roughly 1 to 11 million T cells gave rise to about half a million cDNA molecules. MiXCR, applied by TCRdb to the PCR reads, yields one record per CDR3 protein. The sample has 350,000 to 500,000 distinct CDR3 sequences, 30% to 40% seen once; the top ten hold approximately 7.6%. The rearrangement joins TRBV29-1 to TRBJ2-7, with 11 bases fitting TRBD1. The sequence derives from a girl aged 2-15 years with multiple sclerosis. The material sequenced was blood. CDR3 bases: TGCAGCGTTGCCGGACAGGGGGCATCCTACGAGCAGTACTTC. Protein sequence: CSVAGQGASYEQYF.